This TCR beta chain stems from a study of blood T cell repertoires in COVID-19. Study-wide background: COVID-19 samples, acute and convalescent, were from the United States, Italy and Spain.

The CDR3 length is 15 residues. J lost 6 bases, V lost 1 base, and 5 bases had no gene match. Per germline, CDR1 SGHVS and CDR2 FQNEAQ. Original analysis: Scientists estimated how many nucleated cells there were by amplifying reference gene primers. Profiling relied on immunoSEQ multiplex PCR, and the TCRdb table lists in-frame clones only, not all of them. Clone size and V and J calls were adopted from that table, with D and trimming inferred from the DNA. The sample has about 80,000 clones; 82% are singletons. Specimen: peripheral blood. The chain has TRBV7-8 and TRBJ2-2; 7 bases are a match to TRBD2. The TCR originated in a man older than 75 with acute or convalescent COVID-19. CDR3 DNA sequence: TGTGCCAGCAGCTTAGGGGACTACCGGCCCGGGGAGCTGTTTTTT. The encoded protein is CASSLGDYRPGELFF.